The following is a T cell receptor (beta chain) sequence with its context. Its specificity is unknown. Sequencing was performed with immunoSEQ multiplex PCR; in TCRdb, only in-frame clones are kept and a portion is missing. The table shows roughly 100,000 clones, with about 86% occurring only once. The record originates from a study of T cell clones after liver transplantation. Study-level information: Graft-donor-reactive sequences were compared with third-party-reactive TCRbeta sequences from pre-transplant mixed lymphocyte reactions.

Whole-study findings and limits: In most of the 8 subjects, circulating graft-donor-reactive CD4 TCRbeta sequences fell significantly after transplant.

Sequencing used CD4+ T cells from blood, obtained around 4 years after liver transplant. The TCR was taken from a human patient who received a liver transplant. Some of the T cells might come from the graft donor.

The CDR3 region is CASSSNLNTEAFF. As DNA, the CDR3 is TGTGCCAGCAGCTCTAACCTGAACACTGAAGCTTTCTTT. The J gene is TRBJ1-1, the V gene TRBV7-9; no clear D gene. Trimming took 4 bases from V and 0 from J, leaving 6 bases between them. Germline CDR1 and CDR2: SEHNR and FQNEAQ (reference sequence). This CDR3 comprises 13 residues.